This T cell receptor beta chain was recorded in a study of blood T cell repertoires in COVID-19. About the research overall: Acute-phase and convalescent COVID-19 samples originated in the United States, Italy and Spain.

Data came from immunoSEQ multiplex PCR; TCRdb stores just in-frame clones and leaves some out. The table has roughly 120,000 clones, roughly 80% seen once. The germline gives CDR1 SGHVS, CDR2 FNYEAQ. The CDR3 has 15 amino acids. J was trimmed by 5 bases and V by 0 bases; bases with no gene match: 6. J is TRBJ2-5 and V is TRBV7-6; 7 nucleotides line up with TRBD2. The sample was peripheral blood. This receptor was taken from a man younger than 45 with acute or convalescent COVID-19. CDR3 coding DNA: TGTGCCAGCAGCTTAGCGCCCCGGGGGGACGAGACCCAGTACTTC. Translated, it gives CASSLAPRGDETQYF.